This is a list of T cell receptor beta chains from one sample in a study of cytomegalovirus exposure and HLA in healthy donors. The table came from immunoSEQ multiplex PCR; TCRdb's copy has only in-frame clones and leaves some out. The sample includes roughly 120,000 clones. Sequencing was carried out using PBMCs. The source is a man between 18 and 35 years old in good health and CMV-seronegative. The conserved cysteine and the conserved F or W are not part of the CDR3 here.

CDR3 length	V gene	J gene	CDR3 protein
13	TRBV6-1	TRBJ2-5	ASSGNRVRQETQY
12	TRBV13	TRBJ2-2	ASSRGMNTGELF
9	TRBV30	TRBJ2-1	AWTPSNEQF
11	TRBV6-5	TRBJ2-4	ATRTGEGNIQY
13	TRBV9	TRBJ1-2	ASSPGTSVNYGYT
12	TRBV5-1	TRBJ1-2	ASSPGQGSYGYT
11	TRBV2	TRBJ2-7	ASRTTGFYEQY
10	TRBV15	TRBJ1-5	ATSRGLQPQH
10	TRBV28	TRBJ2-1	ASSLSGNEQF
11	TRBV28	TRBJ1-2	ASRGQGFYGYT
16	TRBV19	TRBJ2-3	ASSSFGLAGPSTDTQY
11	TRBV29-1	-	SAQDSYSYEQY
12	TRBV14	TRBJ2-7	ASSPGTWTGEQY
11	TRBV18	TRBJ1-3	ASSRGSGNTIY
14	TRBV18	TRBJ2-1	ASSAWTSGPDNEQF
13	TRBV9	TRBJ1-6	ASSSAGGGSAPLH
15	TRBV10-3	TRBJ2-6	AISGEAFGLGANVLT